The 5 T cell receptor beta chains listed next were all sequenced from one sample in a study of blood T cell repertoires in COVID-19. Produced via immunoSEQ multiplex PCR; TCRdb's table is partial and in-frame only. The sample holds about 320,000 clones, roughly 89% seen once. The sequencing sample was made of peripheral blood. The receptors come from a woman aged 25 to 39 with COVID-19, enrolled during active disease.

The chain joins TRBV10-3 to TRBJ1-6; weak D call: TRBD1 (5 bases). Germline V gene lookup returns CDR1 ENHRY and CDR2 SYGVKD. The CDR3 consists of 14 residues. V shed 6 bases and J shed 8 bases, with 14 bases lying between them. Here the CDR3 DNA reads TGTGCCATCAGACAAAAGGAGGGGTATTCACCCCTCCACTTT. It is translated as CAIRQKEGYSPLHF.

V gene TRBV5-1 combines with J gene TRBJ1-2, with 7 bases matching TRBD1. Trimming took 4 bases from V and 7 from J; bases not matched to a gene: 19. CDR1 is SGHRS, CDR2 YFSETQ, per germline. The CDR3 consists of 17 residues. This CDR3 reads CASSPAGRTGGVTGYTF. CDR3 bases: TGCGCCAGCAGCCCAGCAGGTCGGACAGGCGGGGTTACTGGCTACACCTTC.

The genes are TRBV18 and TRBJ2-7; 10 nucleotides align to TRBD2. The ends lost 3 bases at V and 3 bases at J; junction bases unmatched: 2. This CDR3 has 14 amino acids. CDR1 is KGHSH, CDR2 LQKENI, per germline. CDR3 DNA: TGTGCCAGCTCACCGAGCGGGGGGGTCTACGAGCAGTACTTC. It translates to CASSPSGGVYEQYF. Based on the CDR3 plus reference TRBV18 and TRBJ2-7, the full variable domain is NAGVMQNPRHLVRRRGQEARLRCSPMKGHSHVYWYRQLPEEGLKFMVYLQKENIIDESGMPKERFSAEFPKEGPSILRIQQVVRGDSAAYFCASSPSGGVYEQYFGPGTRLTVT.

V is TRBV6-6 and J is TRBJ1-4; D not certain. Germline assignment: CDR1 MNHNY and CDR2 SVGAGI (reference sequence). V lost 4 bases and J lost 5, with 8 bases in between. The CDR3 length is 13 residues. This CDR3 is CASSSPKNEKLFF. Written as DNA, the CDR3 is TGTGCCAGCAGTTCCCCTAAAAATGAAAAACTGTTTTTT.

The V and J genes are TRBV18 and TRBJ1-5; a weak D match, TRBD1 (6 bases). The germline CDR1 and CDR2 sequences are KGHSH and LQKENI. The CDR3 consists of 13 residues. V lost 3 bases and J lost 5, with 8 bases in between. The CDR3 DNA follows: TGTGCCAGCTCACCCCGGACAGATCAGCCCCAGCATTTT. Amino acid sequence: CASSPRTDQPQHF. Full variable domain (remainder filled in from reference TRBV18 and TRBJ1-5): NAGVMQNPRHLVRRRGQEARLRCSPMKGHSHVYWYRQLPEEGLKFMVYLQKENIIDESGMPKERFSAEFPKEGPSILRIQQVVRGDSAAYFCASSPRTDQPQHFGDGTRLSIL.